This record looks at one T cell receptor beta chain sequence and its context. The antigen is unknown. These data come from a study of cytomegalovirus exposure and HLA in healthy donors. Study-wide context: A previous analysis identified fewer than 130 million unique TCR beta sequences derived from about 180 million T cells. About 85 million unique TCRs from HLA-typed donors were held in an early release of data.

These donors, healthy bone marrow donors, were studied. The study ran its PCR with 60 Vbeta and 13 Jbeta primers. Assay: immunoSEQ multiplex PCR; the TCRdb copy retains only in-frame clones and omits some. The data contain fewer than 200,000 clones, roughly 87% of them seen just once; the ten biggest clones take up 0.5% to 0.55%. Germline V gene lookup returns CDR1 MNHNY and CDR2 SVGAGI (reference sequence). V was pared by 2 bases and J by 6 bases, with 8 bases of the junction left unmatched. The CDR3 is 16 amino acids. Whole-study findings and limits: Most sequenced TCRs were rare (though some public TCRs occurred in many donors).

The chain links TRBV6-6 to TRBJ2-2, with 8 bases that match TRBD1. The sequence came from a woman between 50 and 59 years old in good health and CMV-seronegative. The sample comprised PBMCs. This CDR3 reads CASSYEAGGASGELFF. CDR3 DNA sequence: TGTGCCAGCAGTTACGAAGCAGGGGGCGCGTCCGGGGAGCTGTTTTTT.